These T cell receptor beta chains were read from a single sample in a study of cytomegalovirus exposure and HLA in healthy donors. TCRdb keeps only in-frame clones here, not all; method: immunoSEQ multiplex PCR. The table shows approximately 150,000 clones, with 77% occurring only once. Sequencing input: PBMCs. Source of these receptors: a female donor in good health and CMV-seronegative. CDR3s include the opening cysteine and the closing phenylalanine or tryptophan. The D gene is left open where the match is weak. A clone size is listed for some rows: how often the clone was seen (once, few, many), or a class if it is expanded.

D gene: -; J gene: TRBJ1-1; clone size: -; V gene: TRBV7-9; CDR3 DNA: TGTGCCAGCAGCCCCCTTTTTGGCACTAAGAACACTGAAGCTTTCTTT; CDR3 protein: CASSPLFGTKNTEAFF
D gene: TRBD1; J gene: TRBJ1-5; clone size: few; V gene: TRBV6-1; CDR3 DNA: TGTGCCAGCAGTGATATGGGACAGGGAAATCAGCCCCAGCATTTT; CDR3 protein: CASSDMGQGNQPQHF
D gene: TRBD2; J gene: TRBJ2-3; clone size: -; V gene: TRBV10-1; CDR3 DNA: TGCGCCAGCAGTGAGGGCCGACTAGCGGACACAGATACGCAGTATTTT; CDR3 protein: CASSEGRLADTDTQYF
D gene: -; J gene: TRBJ2-7; clone size: -; V gene: TRBV6-5; CDR3 DNA: TGTGCCAGCAGTACTCTCTCCCGAGGAGTAGCCGAGCAGTACTTC; CDR3 protein: CASSTLSRGVAEQYF
D gene: -; J gene: TRBJ2-1; clone size: -; V gene: TRBV6-5; CDR3 DNA: TGTGCCAGCAGTCCCATCGGGATCAATGAGCAGTTCTTC; CDR3 protein: CASSPIGINEQFF
D gene: TRBD1; J gene: TRBJ2-7; clone size: once; V gene: TRBV10-1; CDR3 DNA: TGCGCCAGCAGCCCCATAAGAGGACAGGCCTACGAGCAGTACTTC; CDR3 protein: CASSPIRGQAYEQYF
D gene: -; J gene: TRBJ2-5; clone size: -; V gene: TRBV2; CDR3 DNA: TGTGCCAGCAGTGTACCAGGAACGACTAGGCCTTCTAACCAAGAGACCCAGTACTTC; CDR3 protein: CASSVPGTTRPSNQETQYF
D gene: TRBD1; J gene: TRBJ1-6; clone size: -; V gene: TRBV19; CDR3 DNA: TGTGCCAGTGGGGACAGGGGGCATTCACCCCTCCACTTT; CDR3 protein: CASGDRGHSPLHF
D gene: -; J gene: TRBJ1-4; clone size: few; V gene: TRBV19; CDR3 DNA: TGTGCCAGTAGCTCAGGGGCAACTAATGAAAAACTGTTTTTT; CDR3 protein: CASSSGATNEKLFF
D gene: TRBD1; J gene: TRBJ1-2; clone size: -; V gene: TRBV27; CDR3 DNA: TGTGCCAGCAGACTGAGGGGGCTGGATGGCTACACCTTC; CDR3 protein: CASRLRGLDGYTF
D gene: -; J gene: TRBJ1-5; clone size: -; V gene: TRBV5-1; CDR3 DNA: TGCGCCAGCAGCCCCCGCCCTTCAACTGACATCGCCAATAGCAATCAGCCCCAGCATTTT; CDR3 protein: CASSPRPSTDIANSNQPQHF
D gene: -; J gene: TRBJ1-1; clone size: -; V gene: TRBV19; CDR3 DNA: TGTGCCTTGGGGGGGAGGAACACTGAAGCTTTCTTT; CDR3 protein: CALGGRNTEAFF
D gene: TRBD2; J gene: TRBJ2-6; clone size: -; V gene: TRBV19; CDR3 DNA: TGTGCCAGTAGTCCCGCGGGACTAGCGGGAGGGCGATCCGGGGCCAACGTCCTGACTTTC; CDR3 protein: CASSPAGLAGGRSGANVLTF
D gene: TRBD1; J gene: TRBJ1-4; clone size: -; V gene: TRBV30; CDR3 DNA: TGTGCCTGGGGCCTGACAGGGGGACGGGAAAAACTGTTTTTT; CDR3 protein: CAWGLTGGREKLFF
D gene: -; J gene: TRBJ1-1; clone size: -; V gene: TRBV6-5; CDR3 DNA: TGTGCCAGCAGCGGCAGGCCCTTGGGTACTGAAGCTTTCTTT; CDR3 protein: CASSGRPLGTEAFF
D gene: -; J gene: TRBJ2-5; clone size: -; V gene: TRBV11-3; CDR3 DNA: TGTGCCAGCAGCTTCGGGTTCCGGGGTATCCAAGAGACCCAGTACTTC; CDR3 protein: CASSFGFRGIQETQYF
D gene: -; J gene: TRBJ2-6; clone size: few; V gene: TRBV5-1; CDR3 DNA: TGCGCCAGCAGCACGACAGGCCCAGGGTCTGGGGCCAACGTCCTGACTTTC; CDR3 protein: CASSTTGPGSGANVLTF
D gene: TRBD2; J gene: TRBJ2-3; clone size: -; V gene: TRBV19; CDR3 DNA: TGTGCCAGTACAAGACTAGCGGATTCTAGCACAGATACGCAGTATTTT; CDR3 protein: CASTRLADSSTDTQYF
D gene: TRBD2; J gene: TRBJ2-2; clone size: -; V gene: TRBV29-1; CDR3 DNA: TGCAGCGTGCGTAGGCTAGCGGAGACCGGGGAGCTGTTTTTT; CDR3 protein: CSVRRLAETGELFF
D gene: -; J gene: TRBJ2-1; clone size: -; V gene: TRBV11-3; CDR3 DNA: TGTGCCAGCAGCTTATCGTCCCATGAGCAGTTCTTC; CDR3 protein: CASSLSSHEQFF
D gene: -; J gene: TRBJ1-1; clone size: -; V gene: TRBV5-4; CDR3 DNA: TGTGCCAGCAGCCAAGATCCCTCTGGGCTTGAAGCTTTCTTT; CDR3 protein: CASSQDPSGLEAFF
D gene: TRBD1; J gene: TRBJ2-7; clone size: -; V gene: TRBV28; CDR3 DNA: TGTGCCAGCAGTCCGGGACAGGGGGACGAGCAGTACTTC; CDR3 protein: CASSPGQGDEQYF
D gene: -; J gene: TRBJ2-6; clone size: -; V gene: TRBV7-7; CDR3 DNA: TGTGCCAGCAGCCCAAGGAGGGGGAGGGAACTCGTATCTGGGGCCAACGTCCTGACTTTC; CDR3 protein: CASSPRRGRELVSGANVLTF
D gene: -; J gene: TRBJ2-2; clone size: -; V gene: TRBV6-4; CDR3 DNA: TGTGCCAGCAGTGGCACCAGGGGCCCCATGAACACCGGGGAGCTGTTTTTT; CDR3 protein: CASSGTRGPMNTGELFF
D gene: TRBD1; J gene: TRBJ2-5; clone size: -; V gene: TRBV6-5; CDR3 DNA: TGTGCCAGCAGTTATTCACAGGGGGGAGAGACCCAGTACTTC; CDR3 protein: CASSYSQGGETQYF
D gene: -; J gene: TRBJ1-4; clone size: once; V gene: TRBV9; CDR3 DNA: TGTGCCAGCAGCGTAGGGGGCTCCGGAACTAATGAAAAACTGTTTTTT; CDR3 protein: CASSVGGSGTNEKLFF
D gene: -; J gene: TRBJ2-5; clone size: -; V gene: TRBV28; CDR3 DNA: TGTGCCAGCAGCCAGATGAGAGAGGCAGAGACCCAGTACTTC; CDR3 protein: CASSQMREAETQYF
D gene: -; J gene: TRBJ1-3; clone size: -; V gene: TRBV13; CDR3 DNA: TGTGCCAGCTCCGGACAGACATCGTCCGGAAACACCATATATTTT; CDR3 protein: CASSGQTSSGNTIYF
D gene: TRBD2; J gene: TRBJ2-5; clone size: -; V gene: TRBV10-3; CDR3 DNA: TGTGCCATCAGTGAGGTCGGTAGCGGGGGGGTCTGGGAGACCCAGTACTTC; CDR3 protein: CAISEVGSGGVWETQYF
D gene: -; J gene: TRBJ2-7; clone size: few; V gene: TRBV6-1; CDR3 DNA: TGTGCCAGCAGTGAAGAGACTAGGACTGCCTCCTACGAGCAGTACTTC; CDR3 protein: CASSEETRTASYEQYF
D gene: -; J gene: TRBJ2-7; clone size: -; V gene: TRBV2; CDR3 DNA: TGTGCCAGCAGTGAGGGTGGGGGGACCGAGCAGTACTTC; CDR3 protein: CASSEGGGTEQYF
D gene: TRBD1; J gene: TRBJ1-1; clone size: -; V gene: TRBV15; CDR3 DNA: TGTGCCACCAGCAGAGAATCCCTATGGGACAGGGGGGACACTGAAGCTTTCTTT; CDR3 protein: CATSRESLWDRGDTEAFF
D gene: -; J gene: TRBJ2-1; clone size: -; V gene: TRBV29-1; CDR3 DNA: TGCAGCGTTGAAGATGGTTATGCGGGAAAGGCATACGATGAGCAGTTCTTC; CDR3 protein: CSVEDGYAGKAYDEQFF
D gene: -; J gene: TRBJ2-1; clone size: -; V gene: TRBV21-1; CDR3 DNA: TGTGCCAGCAGCAAAAAACGGCAGAGCTCTAGCGGGGAGCTCTACAATGAGCAGTTCTTC; CDR3 protein: CASSKKRQSSSGELYNEQFF
D gene: TRBD2; J gene: TRBJ2-7; clone size: -; V gene: TRBV28; CDR3 DNA: TGTGCCAGCAGTTTTGTCTCCCTAGCGGGTGCCTACGAGCAGTACTTC; CDR3 protein: CASSFVSLAGAYEQYF
D gene: TRBD1; J gene: TRBJ2-3; clone size: -; V gene: TRBV25-1; CDR3 DNA: TGTGCCAGCAGTGGAAACAGGGGGCGTTCAGATACGCAGTATTTT; CDR3 protein: CASSGNRGRSDTQYF
D gene: -; J gene: TRBJ1-6; clone size: once; V gene: TRBV6-4; CDR3 DNA: TGTGCTAGCAGTGCTGGCTTAAGTTCACCCCTCCACTTT; CDR3 protein: CASSAGLSSPLHF
D gene: TRBD1; J gene: TRBJ1-2; clone size: -; V gene: TRBV28; CDR3 DNA: TGTGCCAGCAGTTTATCTCCTACAGGGGTTGGTGGCTACACCTTC; CDR3 protein: CASSLSPTGVGGYTF
D gene: -; J gene: TRBJ2-3; clone size: -; V gene: TRBV11-3; CDR3 DNA: TGTGCCAGCAGCTTTGAAGCGGGCTTCACAGATACGCAGTATTTT; CDR3 protein: CASSFEAGFTDTQYF
D gene: TRBD2; J gene: TRBJ2-2; clone size: -; V gene: TRBV7-2; CDR3 DNA: TGTGCCAGCAGCTGGACGGGGGGCGGGGAGCTGTTTTTT; CDR3 protein: CASSWTGGGELFF
D gene: TRBD2; J gene: TRBJ2-3; clone size: -; V gene: TRBV7-9; CDR3 DNA: TGTTCCAGCAGCTTAGGATCTAGCGGGGGGGCCGTCGATACGCAGTATTTT; CDR3 protein: CSSSLGSSGGAVDTQYF
D gene: TRBD2; J gene: TRBJ2-1; clone size: once; V gene: TRBV19; CDR3 DNA: TGTGCCAGCACTCCAAGGACTAGCAGATACAATGAGCAGTTCTTC; CDR3 protein: CASTPRTSRYNEQFF
D gene: -; J gene: TRBJ2-6; clone size: -; V gene: TRBV29-1; CDR3 DNA: TGCAGCGTCGTACAGGACGGGTTGGTGGCCAACGTCCTGACTTTC; CDR3 protein: CSVVQDGLVANVLTF
D gene: TRBD2; J gene: TRBJ2-7; clone size: -; V gene: TRBV27; CDR3 DNA: TGTGCCAGCAGTTTATCGGGGGGGGTTTCCTACGAGCAGTACTTC; CDR3 protein: CASSLSGGVSYEQYF
D gene: TRBD1; J gene: TRBJ1-2; clone size: once; V gene: TRBV27; CDR3 DNA: TGTGCCAGCAGAGAACAGGGGGCGGGTGGCTACACCTTC; CDR3 protein: CASREQGAGGYTF
D gene: TRBD1; J gene: TRBJ2-1; clone size: -; V gene: TRBV28; CDR3 DNA: TGTGCCAGCATCAAACCCAGGGGGCGCCCCAATGAGCAGTTCTTC; CDR3 protein: CASIKPRGRPNEQFF
D gene: TRBD2; J gene: TRBJ2-7; clone size: -; V gene: TRBV27; CDR3 DNA: TGTGCCAGCAGTTTCTATCCTAGCGGCAGACGACTAGAGCAGTACTTC; CDR3 protein: CASSFYPSGRRLEQYF
D gene: TRBD2; J gene: TRBJ2-3; clone size: -; V gene: TRBV30; CDR3 DNA: TGTGCCTGGACCGCTGGGGCTAGCGGATACACAGATACGCAGTATTTT; CDR3 protein: CAWTAGASGYTDTQYF
D gene: -; J gene: TRBJ2-6; clone size: few; V gene: TRBV5-6; CDR3 DNA: TGTGCCAGCAGCTTCGGAGGGGGCGGTGACTCTGGGGCCAACGTCCTGACTTTC; CDR3 protein: CASSFGGGGDSGANVLTF
D gene: TRBD2; J gene: TRBJ2-7; clone size: -; V gene: TRBV5-1; CDR3 DNA: TGCGCCAGCACCTGGGGAGGACTAGCGGGAAAAAACGAGCAGTACTTC; CDR3 protein: CASTWGGLAGKNEQYF
D gene: TRBD1; J gene: TRBJ2-5; clone size: -; V gene: TRBV5-1; CDR3 DNA: TGCGCCAGCAGCTTCGTGACAGGGGCAGAGACCCAGTACTTC; CDR3 protein: CASSFVTGAETQYF
D gene: -; J gene: TRBJ1-5; clone size: -; V gene: TRBV18; CDR3 DNA: TGTGCCAGCTCACCAGGGGCAGGCAATCAGCCCCAGCATTTT; CDR3 protein: CASSPGAGNQPQHF